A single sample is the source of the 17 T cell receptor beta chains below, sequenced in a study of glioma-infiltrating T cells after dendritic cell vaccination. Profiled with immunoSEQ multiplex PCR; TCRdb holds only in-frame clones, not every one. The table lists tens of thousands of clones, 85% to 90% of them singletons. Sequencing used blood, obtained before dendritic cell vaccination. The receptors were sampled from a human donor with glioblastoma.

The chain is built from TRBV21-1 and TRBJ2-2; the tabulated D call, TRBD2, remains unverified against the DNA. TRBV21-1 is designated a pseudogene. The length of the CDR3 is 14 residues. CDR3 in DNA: TGTGCCAGCATCTTCAGGGAGGACACCGGGGAGCTGTTTTTT. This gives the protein CASIFREDTGELFF.

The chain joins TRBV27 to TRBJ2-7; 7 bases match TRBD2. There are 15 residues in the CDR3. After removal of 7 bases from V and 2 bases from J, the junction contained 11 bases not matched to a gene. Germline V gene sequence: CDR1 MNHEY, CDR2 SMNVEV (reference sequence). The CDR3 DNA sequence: TGTGCCAGCACCCCCGGGGGAGGGATGGCCTACGAGCAGTACTTC. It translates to CASTPGGGMAYEQYF.

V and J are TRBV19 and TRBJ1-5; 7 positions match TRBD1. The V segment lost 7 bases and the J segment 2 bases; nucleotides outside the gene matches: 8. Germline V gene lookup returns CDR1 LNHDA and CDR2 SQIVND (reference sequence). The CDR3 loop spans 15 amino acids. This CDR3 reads CASNPQGFGNQPQHF. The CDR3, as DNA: TGTGCCAGTAACCCACAGGGGTTTGGCAATCAGCCCCAGCATTTT.

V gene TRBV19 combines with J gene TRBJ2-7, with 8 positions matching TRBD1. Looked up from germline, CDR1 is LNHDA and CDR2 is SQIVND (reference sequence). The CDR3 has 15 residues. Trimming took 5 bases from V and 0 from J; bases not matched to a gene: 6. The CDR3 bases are TGTGCCAGTAGTGAAACAGGGGGAAGCTCCTACGAGCAGTACTTC. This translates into CASSETGGSSYEQYF.

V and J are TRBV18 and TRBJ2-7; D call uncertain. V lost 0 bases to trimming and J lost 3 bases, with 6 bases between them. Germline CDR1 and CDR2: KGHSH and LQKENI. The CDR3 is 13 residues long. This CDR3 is CASSPPYGYEQYF. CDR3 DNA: TGTGCCAGCTCACCACCGTACGGCTACGAGCAGTACTTC.

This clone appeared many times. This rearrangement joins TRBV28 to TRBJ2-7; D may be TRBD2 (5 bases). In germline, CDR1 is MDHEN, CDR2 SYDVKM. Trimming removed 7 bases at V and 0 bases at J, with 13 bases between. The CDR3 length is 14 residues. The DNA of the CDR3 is TGTGCCAGCACCTTAGCCGGGGACTCCTACGAGCAGTACTTC. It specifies CASTLAGDSYEQYF.

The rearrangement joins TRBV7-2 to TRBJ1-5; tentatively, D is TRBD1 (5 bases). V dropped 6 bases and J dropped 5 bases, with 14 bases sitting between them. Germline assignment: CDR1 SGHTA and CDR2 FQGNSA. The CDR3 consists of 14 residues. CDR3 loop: CASRSWGGDQPQHF. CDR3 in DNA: TGTGCCAGCAGGAGTTGGGGGGGGGATCAGCCCCAGCATTTT.

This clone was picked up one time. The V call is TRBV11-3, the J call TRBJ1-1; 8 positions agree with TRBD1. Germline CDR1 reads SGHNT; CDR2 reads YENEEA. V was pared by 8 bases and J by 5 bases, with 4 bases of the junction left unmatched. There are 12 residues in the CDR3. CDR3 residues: CASGRTGTEAFF. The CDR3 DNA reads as TGTGCCAGCGGAAGGACAGGGACTGAAGCTTTCTTT.

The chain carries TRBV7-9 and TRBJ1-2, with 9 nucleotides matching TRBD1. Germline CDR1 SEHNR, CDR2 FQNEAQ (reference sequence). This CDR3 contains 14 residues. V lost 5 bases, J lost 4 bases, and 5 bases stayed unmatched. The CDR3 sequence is CASSARDRAYGYTF. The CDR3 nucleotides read TGTGCCAGCAGCGCCCGGGACAGGGCCTATGGCTACACCTTC.

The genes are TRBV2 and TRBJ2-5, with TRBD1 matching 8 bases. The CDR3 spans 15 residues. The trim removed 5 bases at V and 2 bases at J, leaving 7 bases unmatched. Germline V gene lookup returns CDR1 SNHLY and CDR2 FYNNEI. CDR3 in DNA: TGTGCCAGCAGTCTAGAACAGGGGGAACAAGAGACCCAGTACTTC. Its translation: CASSLEQGEQETQYF.

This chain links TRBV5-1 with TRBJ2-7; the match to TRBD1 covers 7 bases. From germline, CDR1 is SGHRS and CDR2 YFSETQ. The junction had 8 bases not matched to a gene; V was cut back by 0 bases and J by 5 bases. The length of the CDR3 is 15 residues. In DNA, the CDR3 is TGCGCCAGCAGCTTGGGGTACAGGGGCCTCGACGAGCAGTACTTC. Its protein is CASSLGYRGLDEQYF. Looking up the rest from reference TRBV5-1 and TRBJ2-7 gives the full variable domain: KAGVTQTPRYLIKTRGQQVTLSCSPISGHRSVSWYQQTPGQGLQFLFEYFSETQRNKGNFPGRFSGRQFSNSRSEMNVSTLELGDSALYLCASSLGYRGLDEQYFGPGTRLTVT.

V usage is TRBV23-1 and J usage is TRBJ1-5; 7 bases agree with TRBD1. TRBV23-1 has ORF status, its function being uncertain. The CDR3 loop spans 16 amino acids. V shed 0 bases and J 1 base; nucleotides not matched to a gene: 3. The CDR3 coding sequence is TGCGCCAGCAGTCAATCGGGCAGGGGGAGCAATCAGCCCCAGCATTTT. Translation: CASSQSGRGSNQPQHF.

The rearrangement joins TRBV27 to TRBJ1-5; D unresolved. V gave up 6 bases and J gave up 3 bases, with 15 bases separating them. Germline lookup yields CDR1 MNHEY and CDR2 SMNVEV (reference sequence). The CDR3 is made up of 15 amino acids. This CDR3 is CASRSLSGNNQPQHF. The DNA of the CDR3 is TGTGCCAGCAGATCTCTCTCCGGGAACAATCAGCCCCAGCATTTT.

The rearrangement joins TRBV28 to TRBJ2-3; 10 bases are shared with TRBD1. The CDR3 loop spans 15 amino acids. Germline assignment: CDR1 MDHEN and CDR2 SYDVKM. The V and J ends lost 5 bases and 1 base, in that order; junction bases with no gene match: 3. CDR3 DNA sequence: TGTGCCAGCAGTGCAGGGACAGGGGGCACAGATACGCAGTATTTT. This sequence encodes CASSAGTGGTDTQYF.

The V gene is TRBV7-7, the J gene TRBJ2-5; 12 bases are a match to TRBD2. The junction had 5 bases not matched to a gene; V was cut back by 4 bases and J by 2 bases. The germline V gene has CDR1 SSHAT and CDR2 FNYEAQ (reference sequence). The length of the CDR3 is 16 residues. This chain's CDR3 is CASSYLAGGGQETQYF. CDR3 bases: TGTGCCAGCAGCTACCTAGCGGGAGGGGGGCAAGAGACCCAGTACTTC.

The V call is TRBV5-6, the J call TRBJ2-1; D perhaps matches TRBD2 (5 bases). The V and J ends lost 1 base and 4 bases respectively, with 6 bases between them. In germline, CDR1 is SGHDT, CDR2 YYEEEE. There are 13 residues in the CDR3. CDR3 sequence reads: CASSLSGYNEQFF. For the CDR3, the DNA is TGTGCCAGCAGCTTGAGCGGATACAATGAGCAGTTCTTC.

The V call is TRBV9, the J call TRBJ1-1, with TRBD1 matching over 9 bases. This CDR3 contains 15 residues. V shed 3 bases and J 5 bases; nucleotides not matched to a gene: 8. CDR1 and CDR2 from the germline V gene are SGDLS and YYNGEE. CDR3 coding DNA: TGTGCCAGCAGCGCAGAACAGGGGGCGCGTACTGAAGCTTTCTTT. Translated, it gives CASSAEQGARTEAFF.